This record looks at one TCR beta chain sequence and its context. What antigen it recognizes has not been identified. Base qualities are missing; no much larger clone stands one base away. Explained via the paper, the time point label denotes: baseline before first vaccination. Vaccinee samples came from UK trials COV001 and COV002, including a single-blind randomized controlled phase 2/3 trial of AZD1222 (ChAdOx1 nCoV-19) in healthy adults. For TCRbeta chain sequencing, PBMC samples were collected from trial participants at day 0 and at day 28 after the second dose. The CDR3 regions of human TCRbeta chains were analyzed by immunosequencing. The study's processing was this. Repertoire TCRs were matched against a reference library of SARS-CoV-2-specific TCRs generated with the MIRA antigen-specificity platform. Breadth was defined as the fraction of unique TCRs that were SARS-CoV-2-associated, and depth was defined as the fraction of total T cells that were SARS-CoV-2-associated. Using the MIRA data, each spike-specific TCR was assigned both to the spike region to which the TCR was reactive and to a CD4 or CD8 class. Log10-transformed breadth and depth values were compared by one-way ANOVA with Sidak's multiple comparisons tests. In its TCRdb copy, this immuneACCESS table keeps in-frame sequences only and misses some clones. Where compared with another copy, unresolved V genes explain less than half of these, and the others have no known cause. From that table come the V and J calls and clone size; the DNA was used to work out D and trimming. A total of approximately 190,000 clones appear in this sample, roughly 93% of them only once. Nearly 1% of the sample is held by the ten biggest clonotypes.

These data come from a study of T cell responses to AZD1222 COVID-19 vaccine (dated by TCRdb to the early 2020s). With respect to the entire study: AZD1222 recipients with second doses at about 4 weeks or about 12 weeks were pooled, because spike-specific TCR depth and breadth did not differ between schedules. Trial participants were enrolled by age into 18-55, 56-69 and 70-plus year subgroups, with about 150, 28 and 57 TCR-sequenced participants respectively. A total of over 230 trial participants underwent TCR sequencing, of whom 207 had received two doses of AZD1222 and approximately 26 had received two doses of the MenACWY control vaccine.

From a lookup of the germline V gene, CDR1 and CDR2 are SGHTA and FQGNSA. V loses 4 bases of germline sequence and J loses 2 bases, and the interval between the two ends is 12 bases. The CDR3 runs 14 residues from the cysteine to the phenylalanine. Just CDR3 DNA is preserved here, 42 bases in frame from base 1. Overall study outcomes, separate from this receptor: In the small 56-69-year group, the increase in depth fell short of significance, most likely because of low power. Most participants were white British and females outnumbered males, and the authors suggested that clonal diversity may have been underestimated. Spike-specific TCR breadth and depth rose significantly after two AZD1222 doses compared with day 0 and with MenACWY recipients. No day 14 peak-response samples were available, so repertoires were characterized only after the peak T cell response. Reportedly, close to half of the unique spike-specific TCRs recognized epitopes lying outside the regions that are mutated in the B.1.351 and B.1.1.7 variants. The vaccine-associated CD4 TCRs covered the entire spike protein, and the dominant responses fell in regions 160-218 and 743-854. Only five or six AZD1222 recipients were SARS-CoV-2 seropositive at baseline, limiting conclusions about previously exposed vaccinees.

The V gene is TRBV7-2 and the J gene is TRBJ2-7, with the identity of the D gene unclear. The receptor's source is an adult in good health. The material was peripheral blood, obtained on day 0 of AZD1222 vaccination. The CDR3 region reads CASSSNRAAYEQYF. The DNA sequence is as follows: TGTGCCAGCAGCTCGAACAGAGCCGCCTACGAGCAGTACTTC.